This T cell receptor (beta chain) originates from a study of blood T cell repertoires in COVID-19. Study-level information: Some COVID-19 samples were acute and others convalescent; all came from the United States, Italy and Spain. Sample material is recorded as cDNA or gDNA derived from T cells, B-cell-depleted T cells, or PBMCs.

V shed 5 bases, J shed 8 bases, and the junction held 8 bases outside the gene matches. Per the germline V gene, CDR1 is MDHEN and CDR2 is SYDVKM. The CDR3 is 13 residues long. Original analysis: Reference gene primer amplification yielded estimated nucleated cell counts. Libraries were prepared by immunoSEQ multiplex PCR; TCRdb keeps only in-frame clonotypes and omits some of them. Clonal size and the V and J genes are those of that table, whereas D and trimming came from the DNA. The data show about 300,000 clones, about 85% seen once. The chain uses TRBV28 and TRBJ1-2; the match to TRBD1 covers 7 bases. The source of this sequence is a human donor in a cohort sampled during active COVID-19. The sequenced sample consisted of peripheral blood. The chain's CDR3 is CASSDPGGSGYTF. The CDR3 DNA is TGTGCCAGCAGTGATCCAGGGGGTAGCGGCTACACCTTC.